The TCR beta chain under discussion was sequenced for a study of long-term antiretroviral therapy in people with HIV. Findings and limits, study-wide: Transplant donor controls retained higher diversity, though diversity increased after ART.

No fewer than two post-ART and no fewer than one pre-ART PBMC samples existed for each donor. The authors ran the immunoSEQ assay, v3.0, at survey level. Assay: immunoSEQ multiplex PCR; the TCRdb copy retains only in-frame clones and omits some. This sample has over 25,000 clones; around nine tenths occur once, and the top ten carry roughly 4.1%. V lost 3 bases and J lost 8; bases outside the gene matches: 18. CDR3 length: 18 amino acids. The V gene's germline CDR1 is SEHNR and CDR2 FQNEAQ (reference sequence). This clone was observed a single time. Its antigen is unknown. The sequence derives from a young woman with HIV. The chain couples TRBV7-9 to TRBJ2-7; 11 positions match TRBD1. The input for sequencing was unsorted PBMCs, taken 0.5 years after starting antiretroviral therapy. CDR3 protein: CASSFRTGGASLTLQQYF. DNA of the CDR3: TGTGCCAGCAGCTTTCGGACAGGGGGCGCGTCCCTTACCCTGCAGCAGTACTTC.